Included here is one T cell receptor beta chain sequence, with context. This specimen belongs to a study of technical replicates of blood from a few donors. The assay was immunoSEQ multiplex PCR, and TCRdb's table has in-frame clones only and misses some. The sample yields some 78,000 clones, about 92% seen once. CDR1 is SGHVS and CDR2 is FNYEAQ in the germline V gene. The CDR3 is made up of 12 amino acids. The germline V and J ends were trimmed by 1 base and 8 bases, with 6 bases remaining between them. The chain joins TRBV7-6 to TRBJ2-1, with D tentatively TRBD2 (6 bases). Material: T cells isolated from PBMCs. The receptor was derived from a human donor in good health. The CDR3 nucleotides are TGTGCCAGCAGCTTAGGGGGGGATGAGCAGTTCTTC. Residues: CASSLGGDEQFF.